This T cell receptor (beta chain) originates from a study of T cell responses to AZD1222 COVID-19 vaccine (dated by TCRdb to the early 2020s). Study-wide context: TCR sequencing covered over 230 trial participants: nearly 210 given two doses of AZD1222 and 26 given two doses of MenACWY control vaccine. Enrollment into the trials was organized by age into subgroups of 18-55, 56-69 and 70-plus years, and those subgroups contained roughly 150, 30 and 60 TCR-sequenced participants, respectively.

Results and caveats for the whole study, not just this receptor: Conclusions about previously exposed vaccinees are limited because only six or seven AZD1222 recipients were SARS-CoV-2 seropositive at baseline. Reportedly, almost half of the unique spike-specific TCRs recognized epitopes lying outside the regions that are mutated in the B.1.351 and B.1.1.7 variants. In the small 56-69-year group, the increase in depth fell short of significance, most likely because of low power. The vaccine-associated CD4 TCRs covered the entire spike protein, and the dominant responses fell in regions 160-218 and 743-854. A significant rise in spike-specific TCR breadth and depth was observed after two AZD1222 doses relative to day 0 and relative to MenACWY recipients. Because no day 14 peak-response samples were available, repertoires were characterized only after the peak T cell response. Most participants were white British and females outnumbered males, and the authors suggested that clonal diversity may have been underestimated.

What the time point label conveys for this sample: about 28 days (+/-7) after the second vaccine dose. AZD1222 recipients given second doses at about 4 weeks or at about 12 weeks were pooled, since spike-specific TCR depth and breadth were not found to differ between the two schedules. Samples from vaccinated people were obtained from the UK trials COV001 and COV002, which included a single-blind randomized controlled phase 2/3 trial of AZD1222 (ChAdOx1 nCoV-19) in healthy adults. For TCRbeta chain sequencing, PBMC samples were collected from trial participants at day 0 and at day 28 after the second dose. The CDR3 regions of human TCRbeta chains were analyzed by immunosequencing. The authors' analysis ran thus. Repertoire TCRs were matched against a reference library of SARS-CoV-2-specific TCRs generated with the MIRA antigen-specificity platform. Breadth was defined as the fraction of unique TCRs that were SARS-CoV-2-associated. Depth was defined as the fraction of total T cells that were SARS-CoV-2-associated. Using the MIRA data, each spike-specific TCR was assigned both to the spike region to which the TCR was reactive and to a CD4 or CD8 class. Log10-transformed breadth and depth values were compared by one-way ANOVA with Sidak's multiple comparisons tests. In TCRdb, the immuneACCESS table is reduced to in-frame sequences with V and J assigned. These tables do not hold every clone; where another copy was compared, an unresolved V gene accounts for under half, and the others remain unexplained. V and J calls and clone size are as listed in that table; D and trimming were resolved from the DNA. Across this sample there are fewer than 90,000 clones, with 88% seen only once. About 7.1% of the sample belongs to the ten largest clones.

V was cut back by 2 bases and J by 7 bases, leaving a gap of 12 bases between them. From the cysteine up to the phenylalanine, the CDR3 has a length of 14 residues. The only DNA kept is the CDR3, 42 bases in frame from the first base. Taken from the germline V gene, the CDR1 and CDR2 loops are MNHEY and SVGEGT. Regarding this clone: Its antigen is currently not known. There are no base qualities to consult, and no much larger clone falls within one base.

The rearranged segments are TRBV6-2 or TRBV6-3 and TRBJ2-1; the D gene identity is not certain. The sequences come from peripheral blood, collected 28 days after the second AZD1222 dose. The receptor's source is an adult who received the AZD1222 COVID-19 vaccine. The sequenced DNA is TGTGCCAGCAGTTACCCGGGTTCTAGAAATGAGCAGTTCTTC. It encodes CASSYPGSRNEQFF.